The clone carrying this TCR beta chain has just a few counts. The antigen remains unidentified. The data stem from a study of radiotherapy plus CTLA-4 blockade in lung cancer. Study background: Across the patients, objective responses occurred in approximately 20%, and disease control in just over 30%. Study-level findings and limits: How blood T cell clones changed early, along with interferon-beta, reportedly forecast response best.

Germline V gene lookup returns CDR1 LNHDA and CDR2 SQIVND (reference sequence). The V and J ends lost 3 bases and 5 bases respectively, with 20 bases between them. CDR3 length equals 17 residues. Chemo-refractory metastatic non-small-cell lung cancer patients underwent focal radiation alongside CTLA-4 blockade with ipilimumab. Repertoires were generated with immunoSEQ multiplex PCR, while TCRdb's copy carries only in-frame clones and drops some. Of some 37,000 clones listed, 60% to 75% were seen once; the top ten hold under 10%. This clonotype was sampled from a human donor with non-small cell lung cancer who had stable disease on radiotherapy plus ipilimumab. This sample comprised peripheral blood, obtained from a patient treated with radiotherapy plus ipilimumab. The V gene is TRBV19, the J gene TRBJ2-1, with D perhaps TRBD1 or TRBD2 (7 bases each). CDR3 nucleotide sequence: TGTGCCAGTAGTATCAGCGGGACAGACCGACGAAACAATGAGCAGTTCTTC. Its translation is CASSISGTDRRNNEQFF.